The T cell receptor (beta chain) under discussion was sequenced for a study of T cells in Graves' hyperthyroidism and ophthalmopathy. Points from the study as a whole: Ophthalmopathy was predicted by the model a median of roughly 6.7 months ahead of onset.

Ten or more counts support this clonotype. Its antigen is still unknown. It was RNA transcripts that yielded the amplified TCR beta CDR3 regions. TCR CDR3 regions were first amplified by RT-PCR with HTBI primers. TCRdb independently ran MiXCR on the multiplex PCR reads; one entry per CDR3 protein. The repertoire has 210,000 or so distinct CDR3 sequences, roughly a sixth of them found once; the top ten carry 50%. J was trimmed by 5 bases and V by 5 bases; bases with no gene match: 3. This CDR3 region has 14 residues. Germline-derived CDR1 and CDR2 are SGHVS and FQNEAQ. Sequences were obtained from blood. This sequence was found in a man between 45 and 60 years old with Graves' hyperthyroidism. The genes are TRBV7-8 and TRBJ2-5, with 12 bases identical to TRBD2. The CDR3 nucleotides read TGTGCCAGCAGCACTACTAGCGGGAGGGAGACCCAGTACTTC. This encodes CASSTTSGRETQYF.